This T cell receptor beta chain was identified during a study of CD8+ T cells in alopecia areata. RNA was isolated and reverse transcribed to cDNA, the sequencing template. The repertoire was sequenced with immunoSEQ multiplex PCR; TCRdb's copy has only in-frame clones and lacks some. The data hold 150,000 or so clones, with around 58% observed a single time. To note about this clone: The antigen is undetermined.

V lost 4 bases, J lost 0 bases, and 9 bases lay in between. Germline loops: CDR1 LNHDA, CDR2 SQIVND (reference sequence). The CDR3 is 15 residues long. Sample treatment: oral pan-JAK inhibitor, 5-10 mg twice daily. Notes on the study in general: Relative to mice, TCR sharing across patients was less clear, a difference possibly HLA-related.

The TCR comes from a human donor with alopecia areata. The sample was CD4+ T cells sorted from blood, taken between weeks 55 and 65, from a patient treated with tofacitinib. The rearrangement joins TRBV19 to TRBJ2-2, with D possibly TRBD2 on 5 matching bases. CDR3 in amino acids: CASSTDYSNTGELFF. CDR3 DNA: TGTGCCAGTAGTACTGACTACTCGAACACCGGGGAGCTGTTTTTT.